Only one count was recorded for the clone carrying this TCR beta chain. This record belongs to a study of blood T cell repertoires in COVID-19. Looking at the study overall: Acute-phase and convalescent COVID-19 samples originated in the United States, Italy and Spain. PBMCs, B-cell-depleted T cells, or T cells provided the cDNA or gDNA that made up the material.

Original handling: Cell counts per sample came from amplifying reference gene primers. Sequenced by immunoSEQ multiplex PCR; TCRdb stores in-frame clones only, minus some. V, J and clone size derive from that table, while D and trimming were established from the DNA sequence. The data contain 45,000 to 60,000 clones, approximately 86% of them singletons. Sequencing was done on a sample of peripheral blood. The receptor was derived from a man between 60 and 75 years old with acute or convalescent COVID-19.

Here the CDR3 DNA reads TGTGCCAGCAGCCCCACTGGCGGAGTGAACACTGAAGCTTTCTTT. It yields the protein CASSPTGGVNTEAFF. The rearrangement joins TRBV7-2 to TRBJ1-1; D uncertain. This CDR3 spans 15 amino acids. V lost 5 bases, J lost 0 bases, and 13 bases lay in between. Germline V gene lookup returns CDR1 SGHTA and CDR2 FQGNSA.